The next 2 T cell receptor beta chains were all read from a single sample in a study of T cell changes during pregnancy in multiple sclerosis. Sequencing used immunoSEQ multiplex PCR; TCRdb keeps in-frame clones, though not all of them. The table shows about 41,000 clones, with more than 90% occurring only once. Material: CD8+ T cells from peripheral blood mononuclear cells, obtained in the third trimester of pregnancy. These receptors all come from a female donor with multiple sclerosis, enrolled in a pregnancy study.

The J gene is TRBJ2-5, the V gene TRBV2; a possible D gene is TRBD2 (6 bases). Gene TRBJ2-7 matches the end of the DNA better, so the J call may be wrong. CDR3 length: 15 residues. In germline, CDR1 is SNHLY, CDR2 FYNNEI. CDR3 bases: TGTGCCAGGGGAGCGGGTCTAGCCGAAGGAGGCGAGCAGTACTTC. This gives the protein CARGAGLAEGGEQYF.

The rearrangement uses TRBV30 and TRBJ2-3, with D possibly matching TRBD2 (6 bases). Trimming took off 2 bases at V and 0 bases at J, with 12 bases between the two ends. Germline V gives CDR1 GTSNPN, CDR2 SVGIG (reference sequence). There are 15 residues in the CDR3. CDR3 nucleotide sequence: TGTGCCTGGAGTCCCGGGACTGCGAGCACAGATACGCAGTATTTT. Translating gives CAWSPGTASTDTQYF. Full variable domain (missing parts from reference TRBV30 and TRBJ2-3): SQTIHQWPATLVQPVGSPLSLECTVEGTSNPNLYWYRQAAGRGLQLLFYSVGIGQISSEVPQNLSASRPQDRQFILSSKKLLLSDSGFYLCAWSPGTASTDTQYFGPGTRLTVL.